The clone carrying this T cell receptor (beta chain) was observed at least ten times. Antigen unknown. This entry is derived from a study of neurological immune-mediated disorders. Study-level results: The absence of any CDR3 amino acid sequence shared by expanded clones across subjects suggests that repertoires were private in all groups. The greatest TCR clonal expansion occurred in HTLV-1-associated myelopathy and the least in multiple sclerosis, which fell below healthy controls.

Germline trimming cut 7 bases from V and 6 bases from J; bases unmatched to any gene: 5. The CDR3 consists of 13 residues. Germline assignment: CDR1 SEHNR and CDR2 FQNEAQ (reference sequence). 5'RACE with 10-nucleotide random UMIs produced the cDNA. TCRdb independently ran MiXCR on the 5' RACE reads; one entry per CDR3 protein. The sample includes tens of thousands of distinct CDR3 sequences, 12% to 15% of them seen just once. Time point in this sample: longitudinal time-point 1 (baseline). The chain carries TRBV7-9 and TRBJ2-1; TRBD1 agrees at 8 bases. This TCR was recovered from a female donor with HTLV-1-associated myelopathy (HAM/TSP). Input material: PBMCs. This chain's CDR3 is CASIVDRGNEQFF. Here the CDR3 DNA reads TGTGCCAGCATCGTTGACAGGGGCAATGAGCAGTTCTTC.